These 14 T cell receptor beta chains came from one sample sequenced in a study of blood T cell repertoires in COVID-19 (dated by TCRdb to 2020 to 2021). Libraries came from the immunoSEQ multiplex PCR assay. TCRdb carries this immuneACCESS record with in-frame sequences only. Its versions omit some clonotypes, under half of them owing to an unresolved V gene in the studies checked, with the rest unexplained. Across this sample there are over 150,000 clones, with 86% seen only once. Of the sample, about 8.6% is held by the ten largest clones. The sequencing input was peripheral blood. The receptors derive from a man between 50 and 59 years old with active or convalescent COVID-19.

In this sample, this clone turned up once. This chain uses TRBV18 with TRBJ2-7, with TRBD2 as a possible D gene (6 bases). CDR3 length: 12 residues. Germline V gene sequence: CDR1 KGHSH, CDR2 LQKENI. V was pared by 3 bases and J by 6 bases, with 9 bases between. This CDR3 is CASSPVEGEQYF. As DNA, the CDR3 is TGTGCCAGCTCACCGGTGGAGGGCGAGCAGTACTTC.

The rearrangement links TRBV11-2 to TRBJ1-2; 7 bases match TRBD1. V dropped 1 base and J dropped 8; count of bases not matched to a gene: 16. This CDR3 is built from 17 residues. The germline CDR1 and CDR2 sequences are SGHAT and FQNNGV. The CDR3 loop reads CASSLGPSKTQGGGYTF. DNA for the CDR3: TGTGCCAGCAGCTTAGGCCCCTCAAAGACCCAGGGGGGAGGCTACACCTTC.

This clone was picked up a small number of times. The V call is TRBV18, the J call TRBJ1-1, with D hard to call. V gave up 3 bases and J gave up 0 bases, with 8 bases separating them. The CDR3 contains 14 residues. CDR1 KGHSH and CDR2 LQKENI come from the germline V gene. The CDR3 is CASSPRDLNTEAFF. The CDR3 DNA reads TGTGCCAGCTCACCGAGGGATCTGAACACTGAAGCTTTCTTT. The full variable domain, in which reference TRBV18 and TRBJ1-1 provide the parts outside the CDR3, is NAGVMQNPRHLVRRRGQEARLRCSPMKGHSHVYWYRQLPEEGLKFMVYLQKENIIDESGMPKERFSAEFPKEGPSILRIQQVVRGDSAAYFCASSPRDLNTEAFFGQGTRLTVV.

This sequence joins TRBV2 and TRBJ1-2; D not resolved. This CDR3 spans 14 amino acids. V was cut by 7 bases and J by 1 base, with 13 bases left in between. Germline values: CDR1 SNHLY, CDR2 FYNNEI. The CDR3 region has the DNA TGTGCCAGCATCATCTACTCTTTTAACTATGGCTACACCTTC. It translates to CASIIYSFNYGYTF. Together with reference TRBV2 and TRBJ1-2, the CDR3 gives the full variable domain: EPEVTQTPSHQVTQMGQEVILRCVPISNHLYFYWYRQILGQKVEFLVSFYNNEISEKSEIFDDQFSVERPDGSNFTLKIRSTKLEDSAMYFCASIIYSFNYGYTFGSGTRLTVV.

V usage is TRBV12-3 or TRBV12-4 and J usage is TRBJ1-1; D not certain. The V end was cut by 3 bases, the J end by 7 bases, with 12 bases between. The CDR3 has 13 residues. The CDR3 DNA sequence: TGTGCCAGCAGTTTTCATTCGACTGGTGAAGCTTTCTTT. It encodes CASSFHSTGEAFF.

The CDR3 coding sequence is TGTGCCAGCAGCTTGGCCCCCGACAACAATTCACCCCTCCACTTT. As protein: CASSLAPDNNSPLHF. V gene TRBV5-4 combines with J gene TRBJ1-6; D not resolved. CDR3 size: 15 residues. Trimming took 0 bases from V and 7 from J, leaving 11 bases between them. The V gene's germline CDR1 is SGHNT and CDR2 YYREEE (reference sequence).

This chain links TRBV11-2 with TRBJ2-4, with 8 bases fitting TRBD2. CDR3 size: 15 residues. Trimming took 1 base from V and 7 from J; bases not matched to a gene: 6. Germline V gene lookup returns CDR1 SGHAT and CDR2 FQNNGV. CDR3 in amino acids: CASSLVSGASNIQYF. Here the CDR3 DNA reads TGTGCCAGCAGCTTAGTTAGCGGGGCCTCGAACATTCAGTACTTC.

This chain joins TRBV7-9 and TRBJ2-5, with TRBD1 identical over 7 bases. CDR1 is SEHNR, CDR2 FQNEAQ, per germline (reference sequence). Trimming took 1 base from V and 2 from J; bases not matched to a gene: 10. This CDR3 is built from 17 residues. The CDR3 loop reads CASSLGLRDRSQETQYF. The CDR3 DNA reads TGTGCCAGCAGCTTAGGACTCCGGGACAGAAGTCAAGAGACCCAGTACTTC.

CDR3 in amino acids: CASSLQTSSPLHF. The CDR3 nucleotides read TGTGCCAGCAGCCTCCAGACTAGTTCACCCCTCCACTTT. The chain combines TRBV7-2 with TRBJ1-6; unclear D gene. In germline, CDR1 is SGHTA, CDR2 FQGNSA. The CDR3 is 13 amino acids. Trimming took off 5 bases at V and 9 bases at J, with 11 bases between the two ends.

This chain joins TRBV5-1 and TRBJ1-5; tentative D call: TRBD1 (5 bases). Germline-derived CDR1 and CDR2 are SGHRS and YFSETQ. This CDR3 comprises 15 residues. Trimming cost V 5 bases and J 1 base, with 13 bases left between them. CDR3 bases: TGCGCCAGCAGTCCGCAGGGTGGGAGCAATCAGCCCCAGCATTTT. Translated, it gives CASSPQGGSNQPQHF.

This clone was picked up one time. V gene TRBV20-1 combines with J gene TRBJ1-4; 7 bases fit TRBD1. CDR1 and CDR2 (germline): DFQATT, SNEGSKA (reference sequence). This CDR3 comprises 11 residues. With 8 bases clipped from V and 6 bases from J, the junction kept 3 bases outside the gene matches. CDR3 in amino acids: CSTGADEKLFF. The CDR3 DNA reads as TGCAGTACAGGGGCGGATGAAAAACTGTTTTTT.

This chain connects TRBV28 to TRBJ2-7; a possible D gene is TRBD1 (6 bases). Trimming took 5 bases from V and 11 from J, leaving 13 bases between them. The CDR3 extends over 11 amino acids. CDR1 is MDHEN and CDR2 is SYDVKM in the germline V gene. The CDR3 DNA sequence: TGTGCCAGCAGTACACGGACAGACGAGTACTTC. It is translated as CASSTRTDEYF.

This chain joins TRBV6-1 and TRBJ1-1, with 9 bases lining up with TRBD1. The CDR3 is 16 amino acids. Trimming at V came to 4 bases and at J to 1 base, leaving 7 bases not matched to a gene. Germline lookup yields CDR1 MNHNS and CDR2 SASEGT. CDR3 in DNA: TGTGCCAGCAGTGCAGGGTTACAGGGGGCGAACACTGAAGCTTTCTTT. The encoded protein is CASSAGLQGANTEAFF.

The V and J genes are TRBV4-1 and TRBJ2-7; D ambiguous. Trimming removed 3 bases at V and 2 bases at J, with 11 bases between. The CDR3 runs 14 residues. Germline V CDR1 and CDR2: MGHRA, YSYEKL. The CDR3 is CASSHDGLTYEQYF. The DNA of the CDR3 is TGCGCCAGCAGCCATGATGGCCTCACCTACGAGCAGTACTTC.